This T cell receptor beta chain emerged from a study of T cell responses to AZD1222 COVID-19 vaccine. The data were produced by immunoSEQ multiplex PCR, yet TCRdb's version contains in-frame clones alone and is incomplete. The sample consists of approximately 160,000 clones, approximately 88% of them appearing once. As regards this clone: The antigen is unknown.

Study-wide findings and caveats: Clonal diversity was possibly underestimated, and the donors were mostly white British, with more females. No day 14 peak samples; only post-peak repertoires were characterized.

The receptor's source is an adult in good health. Source: peripheral blood, taken on day 0 of MenACWY control vaccination.

The CDR3 protein is CASSPSAGRPETQYF. CDR3 nucleotides: TGTGCCAGCTCACCCTCAGCGGGACGGCCAGAGACCCAGTACTTC. The chain has TRBV18 and TRBJ2-5; TRBD2 matches at 7 bases. This CDR3 comprises 15 residues. The V gene end was trimmed by 3 bases and the J gene end by 4 bases; junction bases not matched to a gene: 8. Germline loops: CDR1 KGHSH, CDR2 LQKENI. Combining the CDR3 with reference TRBV18 and TRBJ2-5 gives the whole variable domain NAGVMQNPRHLVRRRGQEARLRCSPMKGHSHVYWYRQLPEEGLKFMVYLQKENIIDESGMPKERFSAEFPKEGPSILRIQQVVRGDSAAYFCASSPSAGRPETQYFGPGTRLLVL.